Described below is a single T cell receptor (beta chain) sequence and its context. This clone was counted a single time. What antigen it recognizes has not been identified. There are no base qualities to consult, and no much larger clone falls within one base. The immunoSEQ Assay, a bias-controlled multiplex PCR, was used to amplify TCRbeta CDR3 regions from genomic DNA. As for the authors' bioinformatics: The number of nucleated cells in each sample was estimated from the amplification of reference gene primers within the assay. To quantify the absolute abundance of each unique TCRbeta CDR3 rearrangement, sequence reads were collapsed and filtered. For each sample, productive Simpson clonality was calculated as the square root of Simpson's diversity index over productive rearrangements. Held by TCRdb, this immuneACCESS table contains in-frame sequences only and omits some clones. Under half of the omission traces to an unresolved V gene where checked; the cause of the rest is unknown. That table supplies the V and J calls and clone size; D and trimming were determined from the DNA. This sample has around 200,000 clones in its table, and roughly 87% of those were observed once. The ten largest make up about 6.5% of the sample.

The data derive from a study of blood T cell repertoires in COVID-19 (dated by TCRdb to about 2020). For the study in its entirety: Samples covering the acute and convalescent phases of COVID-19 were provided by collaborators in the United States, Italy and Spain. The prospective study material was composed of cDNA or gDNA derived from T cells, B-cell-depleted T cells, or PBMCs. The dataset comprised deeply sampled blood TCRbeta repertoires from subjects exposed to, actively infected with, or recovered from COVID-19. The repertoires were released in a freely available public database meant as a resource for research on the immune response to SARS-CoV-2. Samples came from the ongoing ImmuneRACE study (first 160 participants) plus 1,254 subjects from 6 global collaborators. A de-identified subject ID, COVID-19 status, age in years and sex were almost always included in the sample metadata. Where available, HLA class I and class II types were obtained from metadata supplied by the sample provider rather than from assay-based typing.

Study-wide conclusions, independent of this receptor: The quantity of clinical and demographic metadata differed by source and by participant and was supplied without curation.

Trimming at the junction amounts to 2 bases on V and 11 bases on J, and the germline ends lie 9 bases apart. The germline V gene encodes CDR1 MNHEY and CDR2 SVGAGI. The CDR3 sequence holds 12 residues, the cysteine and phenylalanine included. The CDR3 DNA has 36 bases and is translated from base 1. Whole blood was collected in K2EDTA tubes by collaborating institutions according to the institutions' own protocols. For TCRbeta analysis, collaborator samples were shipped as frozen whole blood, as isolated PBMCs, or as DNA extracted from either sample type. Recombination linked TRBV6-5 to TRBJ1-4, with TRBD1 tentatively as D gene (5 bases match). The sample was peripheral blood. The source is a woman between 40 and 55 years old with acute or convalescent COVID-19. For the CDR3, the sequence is CASSYGGEKLFF. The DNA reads TGTGCCAGCAGTTACGGGGGGGAGAAACTGTTTTTT.